This TCR beta chain appears in the sequencing data of a study of T cell responses to AZD1222 COVID-19 vaccine. Study context: The study pooled second doses at about 4 or about 12 weeks.

Whole-study results and caveats: Seropositivity was recorded at baseline in only a handful of AZD1222 recipients. The CD4 TCRs associated with vaccination extended across spike and predominated at 160-218 and 743-854.

Turning to this clone: Its antigen is still unknown.

Measured with immunoSEQ multiplex PCR; TCRdb has only the in-frame clones, and not every one. The sample lists about 120,000 clones; 80% to 90% were seen once. The CDR3 covers 15 residues. The V gene end was trimmed by 4 bases and the J gene end by 6 bases; junction bases not matched to a gene: 10. In germline, CDR1 is SGHNT, CDR2 YYREEE (reference sequence). The starting material was peripheral blood, obtained on day 0 of AZD1222 vaccination. The chain couples TRBV5-4 to TRBJ2-7; TRBD2 matches at 10 bases. The sequence derives from an adult in good health. The CDR3 sequence: CASSNSSGRLSEQYF. The CDR3 region has the DNA TGTGCCAGCAGCAATAGTAGCGGGAGGCTGAGCGAGCAGTACTTC.